These 25 T cell receptor beta chains were all obtained from the same sample, sequenced in a study of T cell responses to AZD1222 COVID-19 vaccine. Method: immunoSEQ multiplex PCR; TCRdb's copy keeps in-frame clones and lacks some. The top ten hold about a tenth of the sample, which has roughly 120,000 clones, around 88% seen once. This material consisted of peripheral blood, taken on day 0 of AZD1222 vaccination. The origin of the receptors is an adult in good health.

V is TRBV27 and J is TRBJ2-1, with 13 nucleotides matching TRBD2. The ends lost 6 bases at V and 7 bases at J; junction bases unmatched: 3. The germline V gene encodes CDR1 MNHEY and CDR2 SMNVEV (reference sequence). CDR3 length: 14 residues. CDR3 region: CASRTSGRRNEQFF. The CDR3 DNA follows: TGTGCCAGCAGGACTAGCGGGAGGCGTAATGAGCAGTTCTTC.

The chain carries TRBV30 and TRBJ1-1; D gene ambiguous. The V end lost 0 bases, the J end lost 3 bases, and 8 bases lay between the germline ends. The CDR3 length is 13 residues. The germline V gene encodes CDR1 GTSNPN and CDR2 SVGIG (reference sequence). The DNA of the CDR3 is TGTGCCTGGAGTGTAAACGGAGACACTGAAGCTTTCTTT. Amino acid sequence: CAWSVNGDTEAFF.

The V and J genes are TRBV9 and TRBJ1-1; D is unresolved. CDR3 size: 14 residues. Germline V gene lookup returns CDR1 SGDLS and CDR2 YYNGEE. V dropped 0 bases and J dropped 5 bases, with 11 bases sitting between them. In DNA form, the CDR3 reads TGTGCCAGCAGCGTAGTATCGGGGATAACTGAAGCTTTCTTT. The encoded protein is CASSVVSGITEAFF. The full variable domain, in which reference TRBV9 and TRBJ1-1 provide the parts outside the CDR3, is DSGVTQTPKHLITATGQRVTLRCSPRSGDLSVYWYQQSLDQGLQFLIQYYNGEERAKGNILERFSAQQFPDLHSELNLSSLELGDSALYFCASSVVSGITEAFFGQGTRLTVV.

This sequence joins TRBV6-5 and TRBJ1-5, with a weak D call TRBD1 (5 bases). Per germline, CDR1 MNHEY and CDR2 SVGAGI. There are 14 residues in the CDR3. V lost 3 bases and J lost 2, with 8 bases in between. The CDR3 here is CASSYGGGNQPQHF. The CDR3 DNA reads as TGTGCCAGCAGTTATGGGGGTGGCAATCAGCCCCAGCATTTT.

The chain is built from TRBV10-3 and TRBJ2-7; the match to TRBD1 covers 7 bases. The CDR3 covers 17 residues. CDR1 and CDR2 (germline): ENHRY, SYGVKD. V was pared by 0 bases and J by 4 bases, with 12 bases of the junction left unmatched. The CDR3 DNA reads TGTGCCATCAGTGAGTCTTCGGGACAGTCGAAAGGATACGAGCAGTACTTC. Translated, it gives CAISESSGQSKGYEQYF.

The chain carries TRBV5-4 and TRBJ2-2; the match to TRBD1 covers 8 bases. Germline assignment: CDR1 SGHNT and CDR2 YYREEE (reference sequence). The CDR3 extends over 14 amino acids. After removal of 2 bases from V and 4 bases from J, the junction contained 1 base not matched to a gene. DNA for the CDR3: TGTGCCAGCAGCTTAGACAGGGGCACCGGGGAGCTGTTTTTT. It is translated as CASSLDRGTGELFF.

The V gene is TRBV18, the J gene TRBJ1-2; D perhaps matches TRBD1 (5 bases). Trimming shortened V by 10 bases and J by 8 bases, and 17 bases separated the two germline ends. CDR1 KGHSH and CDR2 LQKENI come from the germline V gene. The CDR3 sequence is 12 residues long. The CDR3 loop reads CATDGTSWGYTF. The DNA of the CDR3 is TGTGCCACCGACGGGACCTCTTGGGGCTACACCTTC.

The chain carries TRBV24-1 and TRBJ1-2; unclear D gene. In germline, CDR1 is KGHDR, CDR2 SFDVKD. V dropped 7 bases and J dropped 2 bases, with 10 bases sitting between them. The CDR3 has 13 amino acids. The DNA of the CDR3 is TGTGCCACCAGAGACACCCTGAACTATGGCTACACCTTC. Translating it yields CATRDTLNYGYTF.

The table lists this clone with a count of one. The J gene is TRBJ1-1, the V gene TRBV27; 8 nucleotides line up with TRBD1. The CDR3 is 15 residues long. V lost 6 bases, J lost 4 bases, and 10 bases stayed unmatched. In germline, CDR1 is MNHEY, CDR2 SMNVEV (reference sequence). The CDR3 spells CASRVLDRVSTEAFF. The CDR3 DNA reads TGTGCCAGCAGGGTGTTGGACAGGGTGTCCACTGAAGCTTTCTTT.

The chain carries TRBV5-1 and TRBJ2-1; D ambiguous. Germline V gene data show CDR1 as SGHRS and CDR2 as YFSETQ. There are 13 residues in the CDR3. The ends were cut back, 4 bases at V and 5 bases at J, with 10 bases in the middle. CDR3 residues: CASSADRDNEQFF. The CDR3, as DNA: TGCGCCAGCAGCGCGGATCGCGACAATGAGCAGTTCTTC.

The rearrangement uses TRBV29-1 and TRBJ1-2; the D gene is possibly TRBD1 (6 bases). CDR3 length: 15 residues. Between the trimmed V and J ends, which lost 8 bases and 4 bases, there was a span of 23 bases. Looked up from germline, CDR1 is SQVTM and CDR2 is ANQGSEA. CDR3 coding DNA: TGCAGCTTCGCCACAGGGCTAGGGGGTAGCTATGGCTACACCTTC. It yields the protein CSFATGLGGSYGYTF.

The gene calls are TRBV6-1 and TRBJ2-3, with 15 bases aligning to TRBD2. The CDR3 extends over 17 amino acids. Germline CDR1 and CDR2: MNHNS and SASEGT. V lost 5 bases and J lost 3; bases outside the gene matches: 6. The chain's CDR3 is CASSKGLAGGYTDTQYF. CDR3 sequence (DNA): TGTGCCAGCAGTAAAGGACTAGCGGGAGGGTATACAGATACGCAGTATTTT.

The chain couples TRBV19 to TRBJ1-5, with TRBD1 matching 7 bases. V trimming: 0 bases; J trimming: 10 bases; junction bases outside the gene matches: 9. Per germline, CDR1 LNHDA and CDR2 SQIVND (reference sequence). CDR3 length equals 15 residues. The CDR3 here is CASSIDPGQAEPQHF. The CDR3 DNA follows: TGTGCCAGTAGTATAGATCCCGGACAGGCCGAACCCCAGCATTTT.

The gene calls are TRBV5-1 and TRBJ1-2; D is perhaps TRBD1 (5 bases). The CDR3 spans 15 residues. Trimming pared 0 bases from V and 7 bases from J, leaving 16 bases between. Per germline, CDR1 SGHRS and CDR2 YFSETQ. CDR3 sequence: CASSLAEDKSLGYTF. The CDR3 nucleotides are TGCGCCAGCAGCTTGGCCGAGGACAAGAGCCTTGGCTACACCTTC.

J is TRBJ2-1 and V is TRBV5-1; maybe TRBD2 (5 bases). Germline V gene data show CDR1 as SGHRS and CDR2 as YFSETQ. The CDR3 extends over 17 amino acids. V gave up 0 bases and J gave up 7 bases, with 20 bases separating them. The CDR3 protein is CASSLASSAGGLNEQFF. CDR3 sequence (DNA): TGCGCCAGCAGCTTGGCCAGTTCGGCGGGTGGGTTAAATGAGCAGTTCTTC.

This chain links TRBV28 with TRBJ1-2; maybe TRBD1 (6 bases). From germline, CDR1 is MDHEN and CDR2 SYDVKM. V lost 4 bases and J 3 bases, leaving 18 bases between the germline ends. The CDR3 extends over 16 amino acids. CDR3 in amino acids: CASSSYRVGSDYGYTF. DNA for the CDR3: TGTGCCAGCAGTTCTTACAGGGTTGGGAGTGACTATGGCTACACCTTC.

The genes are TRBV7-3 and TRBJ2-7; 15 nucleotides line up with TRBD2. The germline V gene encodes CDR1 SGHTA and CDR2 FQGTGA. V shed 0 bases and J 7 bases; nucleotides not matched to a gene: 7. CDR3 size: 17 residues. CDR3 nucleotide sequence: TGTGCCAGCAGCTTAACCGCCGGGACTAGCGGGGGGATAGAGCAGTACTTC. This gives the protein CASSLTAGTSGGIEQYF.

The chain couples TRBV30 to TRBJ1-2; D unclear. Germline loops: CDR1 GTSNPN, CDR2 SVGIG (reference sequence). V was pared by 1 base and J by 4 bases, with 10 bases between. The CDR3 is 13 amino acids. In nucleotides, the CDR3 is TGTGCCTGGAGTGGTTCGGCAGGCTATGGCTACACCTTC. It specifies CAWSGSAGYGYTF.

This chain uses TRBV2 with TRBJ1-1; TRBD1 might be the D (5 bases). V was cut by 4 bases and J by 5 bases, with 11 bases left in between. This CDR3 has 13 amino acids. Germline V CDR1 and CDR2: SNHLY, FYNNEI. CDR3 in amino acids: CASSAEGRTEAFF. In DNA form, the CDR3 reads TGTGCCAGCAGTGCGGAGGGGCGAACTGAAGCTTTCTTT.

CDR3 loop: CASSLKLAGRTDTQYF. The CDR3 nucleotides are TGCGCCAGCAGCTTGAAACTAGCGGGGAGAACAGATACGCAGTATTTT. The rearrangement links TRBV5-1 to TRBJ2-3, with 10 bases matching TRBD2. CDR1 SGHRS and CDR2 YFSETQ come from the germline V gene. Unmatched junction bases numbered 5, after V lost 1 base and J lost 3 bases. There are 16 residues in the CDR3.

The chain combines TRBV7-9 with TRBJ2-7; D gene ambiguous. The V gene's germline CDR1 is SEHNR and CDR2 FQNEAQ (reference sequence). Trimming took off 2 bases at V and 5 bases at J, with 4 bases between the two ends. The length of the CDR3 is 11 residues. As DNA, the CDR3 is TGTGCCAGCAGCTTACTCAACGAGCAGTACTTC. It codes for CASSLLNEQYF. The variable domain in full, completed from reference TRBV7-9 and TRBJ2-7, reads DTGVSQNPRHKITKRGQNVTFRCDPISEHNRLYWYRQTLGQGPEFLTYFQNEAQLEKSRLLSDRFSAERPKGSFSTLEIQRTEQGDSAMYLCASSLLNEQYFGPGTRLTVT.

The rearrangement uses TRBV18 and TRBJ2-7; D might be TRBD2 (6 bases). CDR3 length equals 16 residues. Trimming took off 0 bases at V and 0 bases at J, with 12 bases between the two ends. Germline CDR1 and CDR2: KGHSH and LQKENI. CDR3 amino acids: CASSPPGGGSSYEQYF. CDR3 bases: TGTGCCAGCTCACCACCCGGGGGTGGTAGCTCCTACGAGCAGTACTTC.

The sample holds one count of this clone. This rearrangement joins TRBV5-5 to TRBJ2-5; the match to TRBD1 covers 9 bases. This CDR3 contains 16 residues. The V gene end was trimmed by 2 bases and the J gene end by 4 bases; junction bases not matched to a gene: 9. Germline V gene sequence: CDR1 SGHKS, CDR2 YYEKEE (reference sequence). CDR3 in amino acids: CASSFSPTQGAETQYF. The CDR3, as DNA: TGTGCCAGCAGCTTCTCCCCCACACAGGGGGCAGAGACCCAGTACTTC.

The J gene is TRBJ2-1, the V gene TRBV6-5, with TRBD2 identical over 9 bases. The CDR3 length is 15 residues. Germline lookup yields CDR1 MNHEY and CDR2 SVGAGI. The V and J ends lost 4 bases and 5 bases, in that order; junction bases with no gene match: 6. CDR3 amino acids: CASSFDRLADNEQFF. CDR3 nucleotide sequence: TGTGCCAGCAGTTTCGATAGACTAGCGGACAATGAGCAGTTCTTC.

The gene calls are TRBV5-8 and TRBJ1-4, with 7 positions matching TRBD1. Germline-derived CDR1 and CDR2 are SGHTS and YDEGEE. The V gene end was trimmed by 6 bases and the J gene end by 8 bases; junction bases not matched to a gene: 13. The CDR3 extends over 15 amino acids. The CDR3: CASTPVRDSREKLFF. DNA of the CDR3: TGTGCCAGCACCCCCGTCCGGGACAGTAGGGAAAAACTGTTTTTT.